This TCR beta chain was found in a study of T cells in Graves' hyperthyroidism and ophthalmopathy. Background on the study: It was at initial diagnosis, before any treatment, that peripheral blood was collected.

This clonotype was seen only a few times. Its cognate antigen is unknown. Overall study results and limits: Ophthalmopathy onset followed model prediction by a median around six months. Most thyroid clonotypes expanded above 0.001 appeared in blood too.

This CDR3 contains 15 residues. V shed 5 bases and J shed 8 bases, with 21 bases lying between them. The germline V gene has CDR1 SGHAT and CDR2 FQNNGV. With duration under 3 months, ophthalmopathy was active: Clinical Activity Score at least 3, NOSPECS at least 4. TCR beta CDR3 region amplification was performed from RNA transcripts. The TCR CDR3 was amplified in a first-round RT-PCR using the HTBI primer set. TCRdb redid the calling of the multiplex PCR reads with MiXCR, one entry per CDR3 protein. This sample has 200,000 to 300,000 distinct CDR3 sequences, with approximately 25% found just once. The TCR originated in a woman in her thirties or forties with Graves' ophthalmopathy. The chain carries TRBV11-2 and TRBJ1-2; perhaps TRBD1 as D (5 bases). The source material was blood. CDR3: CASSNRDPLSRGYTF. CDR3 DNA sequence: TGTGCCAGCAGCAACCGGGACCCACTGAGTCGGGGCTACACCTTC. The whole variable domain, filled in from reference TRBV11-2 and TRBJ1-2, reads EAGVAQSPRYKIIEKRQSVAFWCNPISGHATLYWYQQILGQGPKLLIQFQNNGVVDDSQLPKDRFSAERLKGVDSTLKIQPAKLEDSAVYLCASSNRDPLSRGYTFGSGTRLTVV.